Below are 15 T cell receptor beta chains sequenced from a single sample in a study of T cell responses to AZD1222 COVID-19 vaccine. Libraries were prepared by immunoSEQ multiplex PCR; TCRdb keeps only in-frame clonotypes and omits some of them. Here the sample spans roughly 150,000 clones, roughly 92% being singletons. The sample in question was peripheral blood, obtained 28 days after the second AZD1222 dose. The origin of the receptors is an adult who received the AZD1222 COVID-19 vaccine.

The chain is built from TRBV15 and TRBJ1-5; D unclear. Trimming removed 2 bases at V and 6 bases at J, with 11 bases between. Germline V lookup: CDR1 LNHNV, CDR2 YYDKDF (reference sequence). This CDR3 spans 14 amino acids. Written as DNA, the CDR3 is TGTGCCACCAGCAGAAGCCCGACTGCTCAGCCCCAGCATTTT. Amino acid sequence: CATSRSPTAQPQHF.

The chain is built from TRBV7-8 and TRBJ1-1, with D possibly matching TRBD1 (5 bases). This CDR3 contains 15 residues. The ends were cut back, 5 bases at V and 3 bases at J, with 16 bases in the middle. Germline-derived CDR1 and CDR2 are SGHVS and FQNEAQ. The CDR3 nucleotides are TGTGCCAGCAGCCAAGATAGACAGCCTGACACTGAAGCTTTCTTT. Protein sequence: CASSQDRQPDTEAFF.

This clone was detected only once. The V and J genes are TRBV29-1 and TRBJ1-1; possibly TRBD1 for D (5 bases). CDR1 SQVTM and CDR2 ANQGSEA come from the germline V gene. Trimming pared 7 bases from V and 0 bases from J, leaving 12 bases between. The CDR3 totals 13 residues. CDR3: CSALRGMNTEAFF. Written as DNA, the CDR3 is TGCAGCGCCCTGAGGGGTATGAACACTGAAGCTTTCTTT.

V gene TRBV3-1 (or the pseudogene TRBV3-2) combines with J gene TRBJ2-6, with 7 bases lining up with TRBD2. The CDR3 loop spans 19 amino acids. Germline V CDR1 and CDR2: LGHDT, YNNKEL (reference sequence). Trimming cost V 2 bases and J 1 base; bases outside gene matches: 11. The CDR3 DNA reads as TGTGCCAGCAGCCAATTTCCGGGCGGGGGAGGTTCTGGGGCCAACGTCCTGACTTTC. Translated: CASSQFPGGGGSGANVLTF.

The chain links TRBV25-1 to TRBJ1-3; D uncertain. From germline, CDR1 is MGHDK and CDR2 SYGVNS. Deletions cut 5 bases from V and 7 bases from J, with 6 bases between. This CDR3 region has 11 residues. This CDR3 reads CASSYGNTIYF. Here the CDR3 DNA reads TGTGCCAGCAGTTATGGGAACACCATATATTTT.

The chain links TRBV7-8 to TRBJ1-6; D gene unclear. The CDR3 is 12 residues long. Between the trimmed V and J ends, which lost 5 bases and 9 bases, there was a span of 8 bases. The V gene's germline CDR1 is SGHVS and CDR2 FQNEAQ. The CDR3 DNA follows: TGTGCCAGCAGCCCCTCTTCTTCACCCCTCCACTTT. Amino acids: CASSPSSSPLHF.

The V call is TRBV19, the J call TRBJ2-1; TRBD2 matches 7 bases. Germline V gene sequence: CDR1 LNHDA, CDR2 SQIVND (reference sequence). Unmatched junction bases numbered 9, after V lost 3 bases and J lost 7 bases. This CDR3 spans 15 amino acids. The CDR3 reads CASSITGGLWNEQFF. DNA for the CDR3: TGTGCCAGTAGTATTACGGGGGGACTTTGGAATGAGCAGTTCTTC.

This chain links TRBV7-9 with TRBJ2-3; 13 bases are shared with TRBD2. The CDR3 sequence is 16 residues long. Losses at the gene ends were 5 bases for V and 4 bases for J; bases not matched to a gene: 6. Per the germline V gene, CDR1 is SEHNR and CDR2 is FQNEAQ (reference sequence). The CDR3 DNA follows: TGTGCCAGCAGCCCACGTGGACTAGCGGGGGCAGATACGCAGTATTTT. It encodes CASSPRGLAGADTQYF.

The gene calls are TRBV25-1 and TRBJ2-1; D gene unclear. The CDR3 totals 12 residues. Per germline, CDR1 MGHDK and CDR2 SYGVNS. V lost 1 base to trimming and J lost 8 bases, with 6 bases between them. This CDR3 reads CASSEFTDEQFF. As DNA, the CDR3 is TGTGCCAGCAGTGAATTCACCGATGAGCAGTTCTTC.

The V call is TRBV4-2, the J call TRBJ2-2; 11 bases are a match to TRBD2. The CDR3 runs 19 residues. The germline gives CDR1 LGHNA, CDR2 YNFKEQ. After removal of 4 bases from V and 2 bases from J, the junction contained 12 bases not matched to a gene. CDR3 in amino acids: CASSPQPIAGGPNTGELFF. The CDR3 nucleotides read TGTGCCAGCAGCCCGCAACCGATAGCGGGGGGGCCCAACACCGGGGAGCTGTTTTTT.

CDR3: CASSPDEDREGYTF. In nucleotides, the CDR3 is TGCGCCAGCAGCCCCGACGAGGACAGGGAAGGCTACACCTTC. The chain uses TRBV4-3 and TRBJ1-2; 8 bases match TRBD1. The CDR3 sequence is 14 residues long. From germline, CDR1 is LGHNA and CDR2 YSLEER. The trim removed 4 bases at V and 8 bases at J, leaving 9 bases unmatched.

V and J are TRBV4-2 and TRBJ1-6, with D unresolved. V lost 0 bases to trimming and J lost 7 bases, with 4 bases between them. Per germline, CDR1 LGHNA and CDR2 YNFKEQ. The CDR3 spans 13 residues. CDR3 sequence reads: CASSQEGNSPLHF. The CDR3 region has the DNA TGTGCCAGCAGCCAAGAGGGGAATTCACCCCTCCACTTT.

This chain connects TRBV5-8 to TRBJ1-1; the match to TRBD1 covers 10 bases. V lost 4 bases and J lost 5; bases outside the gene matches: 2. The CDR3 consists of 13 residues. CDR1 SGHTS and CDR2 YDEGEE come from the germline V gene. CDR3 sequence: CASSVDRGTEAFF. In DNA, the CDR3 is TGTGCCAGCAGCGTGGACAGGGGGACTGAAGCTTTCTTT.

The chain's CDR3 is CASSPGAHNEQFF. The CDR3 nucleotides are TGTGCCAGCAGTCCCGGGGCCCACAATGAGCAGTTCTTC. The V gene is TRBV7-3, the J gene TRBJ2-1, with D perhaps matching TRBD1 or TRBD2 (5 bases each). CDR1 is SGHTA, CDR2 FQGTGA, per germline. Trimming stripped 6 bases from V and 5 bases from J, with 11 bases between. The CDR3 contains 13 residues. Full variable domain (remainder filled in from reference TRBV7-3 and TRBJ2-1): GAGVSQTPSNKVTEKGKYVELRCDPISGHTALYWYRQSLGQGPEFLIYFQGTGAADDSGLPNDRFFAVRPEGSVSTLKIQRTERGDSAVYLCASSPGAHNEQFFGPGTRLTVL.

This clone showed up just once. The chain couples TRBV11-2 to TRBJ1-2; D remains unclear. V shed 3 bases and J shed 8 bases, with 7 bases lying between them. Germline V CDR1 and CDR2: SGHAT, FQNNGV. The CDR3 is 11 residues long. For the CDR3, the DNA is TGTGCCAGCAGCTTCCGCACAGGCTACACCTTC. Amino acid sequence: CASSFRTGYTF.